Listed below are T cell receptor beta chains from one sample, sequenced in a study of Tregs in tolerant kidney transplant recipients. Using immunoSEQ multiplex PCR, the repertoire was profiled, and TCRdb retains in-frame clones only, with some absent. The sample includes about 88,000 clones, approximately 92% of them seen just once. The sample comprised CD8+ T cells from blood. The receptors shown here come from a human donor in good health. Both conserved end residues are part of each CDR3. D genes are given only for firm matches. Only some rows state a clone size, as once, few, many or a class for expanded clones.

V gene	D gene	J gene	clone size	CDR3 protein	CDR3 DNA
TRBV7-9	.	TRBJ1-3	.	CASSLVGGSSGNTIYF	TGTGCCAGCAGCTTAGTCGGGGGGAGCTCTGGAAACACCATATATTTT
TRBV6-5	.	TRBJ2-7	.	CASSWTPFGSYEQYF	TGTGCCAGCAGCTGGACCCCGTTTGGCTCCTACGAGCAGTACTTC
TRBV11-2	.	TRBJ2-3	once	CASSPRDRALFTQYF	TGTGCCAGCAGCCCGCGGGACAGAGCTTTGTTTACGCAGTATTTT
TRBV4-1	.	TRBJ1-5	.	CASSHISDQPQHF	TGCGCCAGCAGCCACATATCCGATCAGCCCCAGCATTTT
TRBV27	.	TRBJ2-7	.	CASSEGYEQYF	TGTGCCAGCAGCGAAGGTTACGAGCAGTACTTC
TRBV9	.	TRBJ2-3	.	CASSVAGGLTDTQYF	TGTGCCAGCAGCGTAGCCGGGGGCCTCACAGATACGCAGTATTTT
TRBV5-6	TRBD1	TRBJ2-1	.	CASSLEGQGIYNEQFF	TGTGCCAGCAGCTTGGAAGGACAGGGGATATACAATGAGCAGTTCTTC
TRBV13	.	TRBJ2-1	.	CASSLGPRGEQFF	TGTGCCAGCAGCTTAGGCCCCAGAGGCGAGCAGTTCTTC
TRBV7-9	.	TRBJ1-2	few	CASSSSPDSPF	TGTGCCAGCAGCTCCTCACCGGATTCGCCCTTC
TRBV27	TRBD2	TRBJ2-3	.	CASSPQLAGGIDTQYF	TGTGCCAGCAGTCCACAACTAGCGGGGGGGATAGATACGCAGTATTTT
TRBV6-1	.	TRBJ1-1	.	CASSETAMNTEAFF	TGTGCCAGCAGTGAAACCGCTATGAACACTGAAGCTTTCTTT
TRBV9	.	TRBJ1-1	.	CASSHLRGVNTEAFF	TGTGCCAGCAGCCACCTACGGGGGGTGAACACTGAAGCTTTCTTT
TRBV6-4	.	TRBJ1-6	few	CASSDRAGDNSPLHF	TGTGCCAGCAGTGACCGGGCAGGGGATAATTCACCCCTCCACTTT
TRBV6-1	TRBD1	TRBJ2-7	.	CASSFAGTGVGEQYF	TGTGCCAGCAGTTTCGCCGGGACAGGGGTAGGCGAGCAGTACTTC
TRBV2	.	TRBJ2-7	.	CASSPAGTEAYEQYF	TGTGCCAGCAGCCCGGCCGGGACGGAAGCCTACGAGCAGTACTTC
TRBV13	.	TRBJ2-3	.	CASSLQSSTDTQYF	TGTGCCAGCAGCTTACAAAGCTCCACAGATACGCAGTATTTT
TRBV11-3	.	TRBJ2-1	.	CASSPQHHNEQFF	TGTGCCAGCAGCCCCCAGCATCACAATGAGCAGTTCTTC
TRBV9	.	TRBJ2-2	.	CASSPRSSPNTGELFF	TGTGCCAGCAGCCCAAGGTCCTCCCCGAACACCGGGGAGCTGTTTTTT
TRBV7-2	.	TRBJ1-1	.	CASRPDVRPEAFF	TGTGCCAGCAGGCCTGATGTCAGGCCTGAAGCTTTCTTT
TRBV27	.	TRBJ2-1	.	CASSLVQIHNEQFF	TGTGCCAGCAGTTTGGTACAAATCCACAATGAGCAGTTCTTC
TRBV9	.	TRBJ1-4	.	CASSATGKETNEKLFF	TGTGCCAGCAGCGCAACAGGGAAGGAAACTAATGAAAAACTGTTTTTT
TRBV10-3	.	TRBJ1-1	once	CAISEEWGNTEAFF	TGTGCCATCAGTGAGGAGTGGGGGAACACTGAAGCTTTCTTT
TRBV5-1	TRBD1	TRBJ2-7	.	CASSSIRGTYEQYF	TGCGCCAGCAGCTCCATCAGGGGGACCTACGAGCAGTACTTC
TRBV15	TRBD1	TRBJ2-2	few	CATSSRDSMNTGELFF	TGTGCCACCAGCAGCCGGGACAGTATGAACACCGGGGAGCTGTTTTTT
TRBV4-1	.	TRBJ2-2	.	CASSQGTLNTGELFF	TGCGCCAGCAGCCAAGGGACGTTGAACACCGGGGAGCTGTTTTTT
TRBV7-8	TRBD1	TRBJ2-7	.	CASSPFRDRAYEQYF	TGTGCCAGCAGCCCCTTCCGGGACAGGGCCTACGAGCAGTACTTC
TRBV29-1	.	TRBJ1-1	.	CSDEGNTEAFF	TGCAGCGATGAGGGGAACACTGAAGCTTTCTTT
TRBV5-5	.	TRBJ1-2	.	CASSLRGRGPQIYGYTF	TGTGCCAGCAGCTTGCGGGGGCGGGGGCCCCAGATCTATGGCTACACCTTC
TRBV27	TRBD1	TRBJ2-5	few	CASSPLTGAPETQYF	TGTGCCAGCAGTCCCCTCACAGGGGCACCCGAGACCCAGTACTTC
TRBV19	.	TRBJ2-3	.	CASSIVRYTDTQYF	TGTGCCAGTAGTATAGTCCGCTACACAGATACGCAGTATTTT
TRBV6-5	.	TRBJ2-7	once	CASSPYSGGAYEQYF	TGTGCCAGCAGTCCCTACTCGGGGGGCGCCTACGAGCAGTACTTC
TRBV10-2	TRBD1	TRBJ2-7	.	CASNGQGAYEQYF	TGCGCCAGCAACGGGCAGGGGGCTTACGAGCAGTACTTC
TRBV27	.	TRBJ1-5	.	CASSLRGRDGEPQHF	TGTGCCAGCAGTTTGAGAGGTAGGGATGGTGAGCCCCAGCATTTT
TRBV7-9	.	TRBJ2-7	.	CASSFRNRGSPYEQYF	TGTGCCAGCAGCTTCAGAAATCGTGGGAGTCCCTACGAGCAGTACTTC
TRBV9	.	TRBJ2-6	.	CASTPGSGANVLTF	TGTGCCAGTACCCCGGGCTCTGGGGCCAACGTCCTGACTTTC
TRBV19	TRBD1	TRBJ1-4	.	CASSNRGVNEKLFF	TGTGCCAGTAGTAACAGGGGAGTTAATGAAAAACTGTTTTTT
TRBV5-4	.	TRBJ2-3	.	CASSLEPTDTQYF	TGTGCCAGCAGCTTGGAGCCCACAGATACGCAGTATTTT
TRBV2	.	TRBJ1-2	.	CASTGGTPSGYTF	TGTGCCAGCACGGGTGGGACACCCTCTGGGTACACCTTC
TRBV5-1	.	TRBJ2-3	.	CASSLFPGADTDTQYF	TGCGCCAGCAGCTTATTCCCGGGAGCCGACACAGATACGCAGTATTTT
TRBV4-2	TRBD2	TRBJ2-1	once	CASSQDLREGPYNEQFF	TGTGCCAGCAGCCAAGATCTACGGGAGGGCCCCTACAATGAGCAGTTCTTC
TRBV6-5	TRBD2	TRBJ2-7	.	CASSYTLAGTYEQYF	TGTGCCAGCAGTTACACTCTAGCGGGCACTTACGAGCAGTACTTC
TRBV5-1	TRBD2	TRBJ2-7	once	CASSLTSGGTYEQYF	TGCGCCAGCAGCCTAACTAGCGGGGGGACCTACGAGCAGTACTTC
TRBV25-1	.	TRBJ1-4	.	CASSEYPSDLNEKLFF	TGTGCCAGCAGTGAATATCCCTCGGACCTGAATGAAAAACTGTTTTTT
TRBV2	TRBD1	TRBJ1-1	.	CAEPGQGSLNTEAFF	TGTGCCGAACCGGGACAGGGCTCCCTGAACACTGAAGCTTTCTTT
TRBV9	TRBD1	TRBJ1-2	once	CASSAGQGHYGYTF	TGTGCCAGCAGCGCTGGACAGGGCCACTATGGCTACACCTTC
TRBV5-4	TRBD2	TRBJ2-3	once	CASRTSGSTDTQYF	TGTGCCAGCCGGACTAGCGGGAGCACAGATACGCAGTATTTT
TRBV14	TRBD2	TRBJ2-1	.	CASSPTGGRMAILKFF	TGTGCCAGCAGCCCGACGGGGGGACGCATGGCAATATTAAAGTTCTTC